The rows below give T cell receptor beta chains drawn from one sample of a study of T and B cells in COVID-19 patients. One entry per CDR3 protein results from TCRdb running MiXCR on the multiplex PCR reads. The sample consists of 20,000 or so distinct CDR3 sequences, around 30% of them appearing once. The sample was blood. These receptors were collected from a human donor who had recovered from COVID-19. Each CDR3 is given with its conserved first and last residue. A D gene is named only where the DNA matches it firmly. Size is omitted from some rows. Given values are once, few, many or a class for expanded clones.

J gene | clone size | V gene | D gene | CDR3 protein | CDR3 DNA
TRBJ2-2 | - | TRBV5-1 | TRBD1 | CASSLGGTGRTGELFF | TGCGCCAGCAGCTTGGGTGGGACAGGCAGGACCGGGGAGCTGTTTTTT
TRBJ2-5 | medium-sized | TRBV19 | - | CASRGQPETQYF | TGTGCCAGTAGAGGTCAGCCAGAGACCCAGTACTTC
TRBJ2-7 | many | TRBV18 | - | CASSPDTDSYEQYF | TGTGCCAGCTCACCCGATACGGATTCCTACGAGCAGTACTTC
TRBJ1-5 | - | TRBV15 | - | CATSRRGVGGSNQPQHF | TGTGCCACCAGCCGACGAGGGGTGGGGGGGAGCAATCAGCCCCAGCATTTT
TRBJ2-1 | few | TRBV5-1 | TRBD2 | CASSPLAGGFRDEQFF | TGCGCCAGCAGCCCGTTAGCGGGGGGATTTAGGGATGAGCAGTTCTTC
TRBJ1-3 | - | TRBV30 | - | CAWSQGSGNTIYF | TGTGCCTGGAGCCAGGGTTCTGGAAACACCATATATTTT
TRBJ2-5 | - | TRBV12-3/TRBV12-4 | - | CASSRGNIQETQYF | TGTGCCAGCAGTCGGGGTAATATACAAGAGACCCAGTACTTC
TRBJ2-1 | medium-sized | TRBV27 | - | CASTAANEQFF | TGTGCCAGCACAGCTGCCAATGAGCAGTTCTTC
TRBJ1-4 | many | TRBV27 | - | CASSRSGLGEKLFF | TGTGCCAGCAGCCGCAGCGGTCTCGGTGAAAAACTGTTTTTT
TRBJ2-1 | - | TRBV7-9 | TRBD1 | CASSVGQINDEQFF | TGTGCCAGCAGCGTGGGACAGATCAACGATGAGCAGTTCTTC
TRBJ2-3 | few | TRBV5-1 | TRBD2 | CASSYRLAGSSDTQYF | TGCGCCAGCAGCTACCGACTAGCGGGGAGCTCAGATACGCAGTATTTT
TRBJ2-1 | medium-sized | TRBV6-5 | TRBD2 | CASSDSGGTYNEQFF | TGTGCCAGCAGTGATAGCGGGGGGACCTACAATGAGCAGTTCTTC
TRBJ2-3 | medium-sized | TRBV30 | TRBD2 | CAWSRTSGPGDTQYF | TGTGCCTGGAGTCGGACTAGCGGGCCGGGAGATACGCAGTATTTT
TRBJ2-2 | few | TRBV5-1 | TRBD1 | CASRRQGVTGELFF | TGCGCCAGCAGGCGACAGGGAGTCACCGGGGAGCTGTTTTTT
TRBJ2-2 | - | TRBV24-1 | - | CAAGTTNTGELFF | TGTGCCGCCGGGACAACGAACACCGGGGAGCTGTTTTTT
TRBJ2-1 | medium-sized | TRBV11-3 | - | CASNPGPSSYNEQFF | TGTGCCAGCAACCCGGGGCCGAGCTCCTACAATGAGCAGTTCTTC
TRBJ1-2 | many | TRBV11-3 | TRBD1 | CASSLDGTGGPYDYGYTF | TGTGCCAGCAGCTTAGACGGGACAGGGGGCCCCTATGACTATGGCTACACCTTC
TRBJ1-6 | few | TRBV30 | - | CAWSVFPSPLHF | TGTGCCTGGAGTGTATTTCCTTCACCCCTCCACTTT
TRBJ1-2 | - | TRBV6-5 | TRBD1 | CASRQTGGHGGYTF | TGTGCCAGCAGGCAGACAGGGGGCCACGGTGGCTACACCTTC
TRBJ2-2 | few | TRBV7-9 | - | CASSLGLTTNTGELFF | TGTGCCAGCAGCTTAGGACTTACTACGAACACCGGGGAGCTGTTTTTT
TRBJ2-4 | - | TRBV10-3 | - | CAISVNYGAKNIQYF | TGTGCCATCAGTGTTAATTATGGGGCCAAAAACATTCAGTACTTC
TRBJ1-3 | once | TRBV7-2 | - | CASSLFWTRKTGNTIYF | TGTGCCAGCAGCTTATTTTGGACAAGGAAAACTGGAAACACCATATATTTT
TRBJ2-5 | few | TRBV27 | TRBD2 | CASSFTSGETQYF | TGTGCCAGCAGTTTCACTAGCGGAGAGACCCAGTACTTC
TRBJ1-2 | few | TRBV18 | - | CASSPQKLDYGYTF | TGTGCCAGCTCACCACAGAAGCTCGACTATGGCTACACCTTC
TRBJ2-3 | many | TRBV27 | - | CASSLRKDRTDTQYF | TGTGCCAGCAGTTTGAGGAAGGACCGCACAGATACGCAGTATTTT
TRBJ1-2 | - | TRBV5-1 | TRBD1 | CASGPRGSNYGYTF | TGCGCCAGCGGTCCCAGGGGGTCTAACTATGGCTACACCTTC
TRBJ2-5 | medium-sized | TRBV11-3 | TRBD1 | CASSAHRGEETQYF | TGTGCCAGCAGCGCGCACAGGGGGGAAGAGACCCAGTACTTC
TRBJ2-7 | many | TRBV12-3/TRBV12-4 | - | CASSLGQVAYEQYF | TGTGCCAGCAGTTTGGGGCAGGTAGCCTACGAGCAGTACTTC
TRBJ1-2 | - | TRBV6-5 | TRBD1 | CASSSAGTGLGYGFTF | TGTGCCAGCAGTTCAGCCGGGACAGGGTTGGGCTATGGCTTCACCTTC
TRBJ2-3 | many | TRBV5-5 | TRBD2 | CASLRQVLAGGPDTQYF | TGTGCCTCCCTGAGGCAGGTTCTAGCGGGGGGGCCAGATACGCAGTATTTT
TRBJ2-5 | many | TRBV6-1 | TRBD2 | CASSELAGGQETQYF | TGTGCCAGCAGTGAACTAGCGGGGGGGCAAGAGACCCAGTACTTC
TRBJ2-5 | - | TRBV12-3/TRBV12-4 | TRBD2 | CASSPRETRETQYF | TGTGCCAGCAGTCCGCGGGAGACCCGGGAGACCCAGTACTTC
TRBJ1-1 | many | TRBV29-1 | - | CSVDRAGHTEAFF | TGCAGCGTTGATCGAGCCGGCCACACTGAAGCTTTCTTT
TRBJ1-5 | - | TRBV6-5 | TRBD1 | CASSEDMGQRYQPQHF | TGTGCCAGCAGTGAAGATATGGGACAGAGATATCAGCCCCAGCATTTT
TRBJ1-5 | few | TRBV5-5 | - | CASSLVGAGSNQPQHF | TGTGCCAGCAGCTTGGTGGGGGCCGGTAGCAATCAGCCCCAGCATTTT
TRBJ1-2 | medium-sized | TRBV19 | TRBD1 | CASSIDHPEDRGVYGYTF | TGTGCCAGTAGTATAGATCACCCCGAAGACAGGGGGGTCTATGGCTACACCTTC